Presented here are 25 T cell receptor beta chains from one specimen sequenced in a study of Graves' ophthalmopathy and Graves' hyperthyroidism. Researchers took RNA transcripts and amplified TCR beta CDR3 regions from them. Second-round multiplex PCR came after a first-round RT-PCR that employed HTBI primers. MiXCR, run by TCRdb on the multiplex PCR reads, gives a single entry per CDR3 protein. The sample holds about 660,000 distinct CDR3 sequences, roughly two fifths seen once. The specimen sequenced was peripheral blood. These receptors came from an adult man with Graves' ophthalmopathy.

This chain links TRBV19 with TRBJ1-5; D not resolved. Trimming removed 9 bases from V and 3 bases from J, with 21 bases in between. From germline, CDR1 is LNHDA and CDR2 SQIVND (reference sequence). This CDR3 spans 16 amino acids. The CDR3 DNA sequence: TGTGCCAGCAGTTTATTTCCAGTGGGGTTCAATCAGCCCCAGCATTTT. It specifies CASSLFPVGFNQPQHF.

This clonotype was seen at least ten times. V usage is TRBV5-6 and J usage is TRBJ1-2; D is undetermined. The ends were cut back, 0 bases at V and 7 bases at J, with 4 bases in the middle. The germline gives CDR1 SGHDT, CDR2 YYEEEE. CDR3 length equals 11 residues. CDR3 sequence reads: CASSLGFGYTF. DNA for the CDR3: TGTGCCAGCAGCTTGGGATTTGGCTACACCTTC.

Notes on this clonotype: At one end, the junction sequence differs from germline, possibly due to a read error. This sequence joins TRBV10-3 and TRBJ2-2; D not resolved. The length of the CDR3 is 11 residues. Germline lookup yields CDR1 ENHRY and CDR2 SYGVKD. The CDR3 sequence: CAVRDTGELFF. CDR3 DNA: TGTGCCGTCAGAGACACCGGGGAGCTGTTTTTT.

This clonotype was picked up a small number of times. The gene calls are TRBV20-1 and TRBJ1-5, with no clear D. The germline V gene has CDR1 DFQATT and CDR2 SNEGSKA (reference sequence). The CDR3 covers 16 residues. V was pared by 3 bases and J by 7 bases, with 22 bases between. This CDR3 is CSASREKRAPGQPQHF. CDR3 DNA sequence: TGCAGTGCTAGTAGGGAGAAGAGAGCCCCAGGACAGCCCCAGCATTTT.

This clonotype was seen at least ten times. The CDR3 loop is CASSERWRQGTNQPQHF. DNA of the CDR3: TGTGCCAGCAGTGAAAGGTGGCGTCAGGGCACCAATCAGCCCCAGCATTTT. The genes are TRBV2 and TRBJ1-5, with a weak D call TRBD1 (5 bases). This CDR3 contains 17 residues. Trimming removed 2 bases at V and 3 bases at J, with 17 bases between. CDR1 and CDR2 from the germline V gene are SNHLY and FYNNEI.

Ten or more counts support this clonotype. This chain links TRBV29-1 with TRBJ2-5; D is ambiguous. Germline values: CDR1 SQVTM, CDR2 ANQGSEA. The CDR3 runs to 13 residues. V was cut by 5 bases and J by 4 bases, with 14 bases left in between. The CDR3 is CSVSPGWGETQYF. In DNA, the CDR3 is TGCAGCGTTTCGCCAGGTTGGGGAGAGACCCAGTACTTC.

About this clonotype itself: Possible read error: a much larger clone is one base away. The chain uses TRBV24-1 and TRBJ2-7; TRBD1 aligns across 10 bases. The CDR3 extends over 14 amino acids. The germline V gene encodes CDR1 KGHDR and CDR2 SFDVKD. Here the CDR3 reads CATSTLTGGDEQCF. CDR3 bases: TGTGCCACCAGCACCTTGACAGGGGGCGACGAGCAGTGCTTC.

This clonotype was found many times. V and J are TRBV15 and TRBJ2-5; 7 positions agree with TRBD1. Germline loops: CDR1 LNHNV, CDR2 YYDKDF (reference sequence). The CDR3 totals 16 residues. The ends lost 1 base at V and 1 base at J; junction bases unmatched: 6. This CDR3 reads CATSRGTGNPQETQYF. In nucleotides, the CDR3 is TGTGCCACCAGCAGAGGGACAGGCAACCCCCAAGAGACCCAGTACTTC.

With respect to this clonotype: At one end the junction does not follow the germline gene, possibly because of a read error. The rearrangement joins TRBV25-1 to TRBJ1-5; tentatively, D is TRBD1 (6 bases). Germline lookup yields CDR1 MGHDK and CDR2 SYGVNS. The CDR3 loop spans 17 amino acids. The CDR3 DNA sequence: TGCGCCAGCAGCCAAGATCGGGTGGCAGGGGAAGGTCAGCCCCAGCATTTT. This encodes CASSQDRVAGEGQPQHF.

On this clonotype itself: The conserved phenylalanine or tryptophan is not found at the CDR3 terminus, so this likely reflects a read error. The CDR3 spells CASSLDLVRDSEQYC. CDR3 DNA sequence: TGCGCCAGCAGCTTGGATCTAGTGCGGGATAGTGAGCAGTACTGC. The rearrangement joins TRBV5-1 to TRBJ2-7; a possible D gene is TRBD2 (6 bases). Trimming removed 0 bases at V and 7 bases at J, with 17 bases between. This CDR3 spans 15 amino acids. Germline CDR1 reads SGHRS; CDR2 reads YFSETQ.

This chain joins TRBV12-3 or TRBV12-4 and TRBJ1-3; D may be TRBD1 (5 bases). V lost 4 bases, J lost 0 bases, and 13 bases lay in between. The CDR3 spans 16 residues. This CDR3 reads CASSSGTPSSGNTIYF. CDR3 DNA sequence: TGTGCCAGCAGTTCCGGGACTCCGAGCTCTGGAAACACCATATATTTT.

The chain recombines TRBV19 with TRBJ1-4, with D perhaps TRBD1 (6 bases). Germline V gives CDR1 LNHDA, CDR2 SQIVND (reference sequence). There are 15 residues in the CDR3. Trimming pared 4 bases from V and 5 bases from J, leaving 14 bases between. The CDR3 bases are TGTGCCAGTAGTAGAGACAGGACAGCGAATGAAAAACTGTTTTTT. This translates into CASSRDRTANEKLFF.

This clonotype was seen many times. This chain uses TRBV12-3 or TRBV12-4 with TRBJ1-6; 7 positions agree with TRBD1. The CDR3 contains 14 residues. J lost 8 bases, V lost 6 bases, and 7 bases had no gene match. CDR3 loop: CASRLRQGHSPLHF. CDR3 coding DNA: TGTGCCAGCAGACTTCGACAGGGACATTCACCCCTCCACTTT.

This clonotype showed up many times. The CDR3 region is CASSLDGAQETQYF. CDR3 sequence (DNA): TGTGCCAGCAGCCTGGACGGAGCGCAAGAGACCCAGTACTTC. V usage is TRBV9 and J usage is TRBJ2-5, with D unclear. Trimming shortened V by 4 bases and J by 2 bases, and 12 bases separated the two germline ends. Germline CDR1 is SGDLS and CDR2 is YYNGEE. The CDR3 has 14 residues.

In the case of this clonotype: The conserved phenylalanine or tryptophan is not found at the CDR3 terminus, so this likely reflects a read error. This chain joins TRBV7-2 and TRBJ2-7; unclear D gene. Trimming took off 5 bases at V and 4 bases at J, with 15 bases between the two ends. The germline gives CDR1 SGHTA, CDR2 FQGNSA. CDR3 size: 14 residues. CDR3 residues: CASSPGRHSYEQYL. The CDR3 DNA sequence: TGTGCCAGCAGCCCCGGGCGGCACTCTTACGAGCAGTACCTC.

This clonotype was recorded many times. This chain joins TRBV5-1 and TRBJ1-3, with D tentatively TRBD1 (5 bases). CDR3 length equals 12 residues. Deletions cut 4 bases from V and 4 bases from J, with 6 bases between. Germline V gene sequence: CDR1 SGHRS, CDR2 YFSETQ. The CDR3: CASSRTGNTIYF. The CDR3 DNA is TGCGCCAGCAGCCGGACAGGAAACACCATATATTTT. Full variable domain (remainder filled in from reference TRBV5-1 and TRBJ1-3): KAGVTQTPRYLIKTRGQQVTLSCSPISGHRSVSWYQQTPGQGLQFLFEYFSETQRNKGNFPGRFSGRQFSNSRSEMNVSTLELGDSALYLCASSRTGNTIYFGEGSWLTVV.

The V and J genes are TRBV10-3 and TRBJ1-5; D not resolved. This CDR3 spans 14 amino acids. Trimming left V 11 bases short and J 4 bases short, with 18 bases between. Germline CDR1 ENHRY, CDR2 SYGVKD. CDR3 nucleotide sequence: TGTGCCGTAGTCGCAGGAGGGCCTAATCAGCCCCAGCATTTT. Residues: CAVVAGGPNQPQHF.

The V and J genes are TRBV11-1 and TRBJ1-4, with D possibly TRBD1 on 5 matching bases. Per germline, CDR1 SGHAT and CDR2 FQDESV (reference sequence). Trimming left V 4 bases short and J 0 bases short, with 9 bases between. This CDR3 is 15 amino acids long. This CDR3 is CASSSDRATNEKLFF. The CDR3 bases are TGTGCCAGCAGCTCAGACAGAGCAACTAATGAAAAACTGTTTTTT. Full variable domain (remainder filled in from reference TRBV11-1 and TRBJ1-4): EAEVAQSPRYKITEKSQAVAFWCDPISGHATLYWYRQILGQGPELLVQFQDESVVDDSQLPKDRFSAERLKGVDSTLKIQPAELGDSAMYLCASSSDRATNEKLFFGSGTQLSVL.

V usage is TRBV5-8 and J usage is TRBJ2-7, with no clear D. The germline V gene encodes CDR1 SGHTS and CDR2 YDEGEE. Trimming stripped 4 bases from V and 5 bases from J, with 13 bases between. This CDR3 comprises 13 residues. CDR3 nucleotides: TGTGCCAGCAGCCCCAGACTTCCCCACGAGCAGTACTTC. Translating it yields CASSPRLPHEQYF.

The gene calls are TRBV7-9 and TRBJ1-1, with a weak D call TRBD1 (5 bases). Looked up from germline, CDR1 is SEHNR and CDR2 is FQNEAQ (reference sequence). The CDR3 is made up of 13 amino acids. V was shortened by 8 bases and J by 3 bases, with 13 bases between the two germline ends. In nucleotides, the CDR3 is TGTGCCAGCCAAATCGGGGGGTACACTGAAGCTTTCTTT. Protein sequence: CASQIGGYTEAFF.

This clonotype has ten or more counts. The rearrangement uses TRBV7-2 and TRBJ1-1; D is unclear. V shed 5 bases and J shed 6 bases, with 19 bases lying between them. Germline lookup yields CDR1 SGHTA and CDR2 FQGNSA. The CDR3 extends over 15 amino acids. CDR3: CASSQEEGMAAEAFF. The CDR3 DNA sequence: TGTGCCAGCAGCCAAGAAGAAGGAATGGCGGCTGAAGCTTTCTTT.

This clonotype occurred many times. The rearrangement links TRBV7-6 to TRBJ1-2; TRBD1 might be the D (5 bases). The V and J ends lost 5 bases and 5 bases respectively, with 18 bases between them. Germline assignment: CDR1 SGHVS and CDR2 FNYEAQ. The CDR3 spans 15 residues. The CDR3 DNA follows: TGTGCCAGCAGCCCCCGGGGGGTGGGCCTATATGGCTACACCTTC. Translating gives CASSPRGVGLYGYTF.

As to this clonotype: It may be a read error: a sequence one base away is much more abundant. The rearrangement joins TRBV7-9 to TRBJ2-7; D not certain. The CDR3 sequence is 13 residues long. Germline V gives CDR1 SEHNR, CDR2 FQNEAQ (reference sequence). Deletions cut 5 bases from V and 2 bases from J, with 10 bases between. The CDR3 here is CASSPGVAYEQYF. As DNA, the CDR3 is TGTGCCAGCAGCCCAGGCGTAGCCTACGAGCAGTACTTC.

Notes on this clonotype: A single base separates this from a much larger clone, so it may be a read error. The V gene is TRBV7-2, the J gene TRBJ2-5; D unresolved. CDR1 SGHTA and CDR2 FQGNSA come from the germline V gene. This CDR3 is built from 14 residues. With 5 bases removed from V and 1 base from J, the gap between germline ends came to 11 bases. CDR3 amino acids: CASSVTLSQETQYF. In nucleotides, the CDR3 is TGTGCCAGCAGCGTTACCCTGAGCCAAGAGACCCAGTACTTC. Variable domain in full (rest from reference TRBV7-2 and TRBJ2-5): GAGVSQSPSNKVTEKGKDVELRCDPISGHTALYWYRQSLGQGLEFLIYFQGNSAPDKSGLPSDRFSAERTGGSVSTLTIQRTQQEDSAVYLCASSVTLSQETQYFGPGTRLLVL.

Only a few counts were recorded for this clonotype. In DNA, the CDR3 is TGTGCCAGCAGTGAACAGGGCGATGTGGCCGGGGAGCTGTTTTTT. Translating gives CASSEQGDVAGELFF. V usage is TRBV6-5 and J usage is TRBJ2-2; maybe TRBD1 (6 bases). Germline-derived CDR1 and CDR2 are MNHEY and SVGAGI. Trimming removed 5 bases at V and 6 bases at J, with 16 bases between. This CDR3 is built from 15 residues.